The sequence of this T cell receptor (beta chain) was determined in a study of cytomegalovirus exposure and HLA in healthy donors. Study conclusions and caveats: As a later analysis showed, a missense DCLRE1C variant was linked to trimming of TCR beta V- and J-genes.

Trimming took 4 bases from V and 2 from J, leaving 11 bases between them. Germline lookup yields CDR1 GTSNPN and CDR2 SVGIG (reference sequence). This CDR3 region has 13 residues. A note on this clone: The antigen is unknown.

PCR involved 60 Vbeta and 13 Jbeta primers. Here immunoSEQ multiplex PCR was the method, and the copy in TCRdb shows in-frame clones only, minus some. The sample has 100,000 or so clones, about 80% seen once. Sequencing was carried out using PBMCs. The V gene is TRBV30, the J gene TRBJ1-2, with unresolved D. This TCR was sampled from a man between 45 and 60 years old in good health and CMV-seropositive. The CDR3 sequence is CAWTEGTNYGYTF. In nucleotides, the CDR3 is TGTGCCTGGACAGAGGGTACAAACTATGGCTACACCTTC.